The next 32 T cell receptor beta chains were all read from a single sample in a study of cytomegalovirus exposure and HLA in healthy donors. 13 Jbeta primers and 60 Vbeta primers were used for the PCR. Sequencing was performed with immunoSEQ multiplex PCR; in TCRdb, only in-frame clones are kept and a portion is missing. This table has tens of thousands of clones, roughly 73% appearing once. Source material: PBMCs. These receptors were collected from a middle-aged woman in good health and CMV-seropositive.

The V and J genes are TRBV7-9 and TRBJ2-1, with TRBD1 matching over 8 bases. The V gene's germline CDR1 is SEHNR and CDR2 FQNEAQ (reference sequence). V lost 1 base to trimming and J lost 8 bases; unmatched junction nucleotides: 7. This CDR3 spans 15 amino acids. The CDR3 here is CASSLGDRGLDEQFF. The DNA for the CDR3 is TGTGCCAGCAGCTTAGGAGACAGGGGATTGGATGAGCAGTTCTTC.

The CDR3 nucleotides are TGTGCCAGCAGCCAAGCGCAGGGGGCAACCTATAATTCACCCCTCCACTTT. Protein product: CASSQAQGATYNSPLHF. The rearrangement links TRBV14 to TRBJ1-6; 8 bases align to TRBD1. The V gene end was trimmed by 1 base and the J gene end by 2 bases; junction bases not matched to a gene: 4. The CDR3 is 17 residues long. CDR1 is SGHDN, CDR2 FVKESK, per germline.

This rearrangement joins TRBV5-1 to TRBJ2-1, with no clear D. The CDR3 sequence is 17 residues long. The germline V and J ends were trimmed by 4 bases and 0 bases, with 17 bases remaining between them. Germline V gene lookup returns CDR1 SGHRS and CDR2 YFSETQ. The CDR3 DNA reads TGCGCCAGCAGCCTCCGCCTGAGAGCCGCCTCCTACAATGAGCAGTTCTTC. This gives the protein CASSLRLRAASYNEQFF. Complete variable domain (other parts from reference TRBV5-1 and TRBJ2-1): KAGVTQTPRYLIKTRGQQVTLSCSPISGHRSVSWYQQTPGQGLQFLFEYFSETQRNKGNFPGRFSGRQFSNSRSEMNVSTLELGDSALYLCASSLRLRAASYNEQFFGPGTRLTVL.

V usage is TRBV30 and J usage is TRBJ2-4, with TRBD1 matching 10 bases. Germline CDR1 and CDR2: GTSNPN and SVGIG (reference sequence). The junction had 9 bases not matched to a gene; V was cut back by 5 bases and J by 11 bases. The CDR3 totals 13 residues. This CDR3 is CAWDNDRGLFQYF. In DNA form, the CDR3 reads TGTGCCTGGGACAACGACAGGGGGCTATTTCAGTACTTC.

The CDR3 nucleotides read TGTGCCAGCAGCTTCGGGGAAATAACCGGGGAGCTGTTTTTT. It yields the protein CASSFGEITGELFF. The rearrangement links TRBV5-8 to TRBJ2-2; TRBD2 might be the D (5 bases). The V end was cut by 2 bases, the J end by 5 bases, with 10 bases between. Germline CDR1 is SGHTS and CDR2 is YDEGEE. The CDR3 extends over 14 amino acids.

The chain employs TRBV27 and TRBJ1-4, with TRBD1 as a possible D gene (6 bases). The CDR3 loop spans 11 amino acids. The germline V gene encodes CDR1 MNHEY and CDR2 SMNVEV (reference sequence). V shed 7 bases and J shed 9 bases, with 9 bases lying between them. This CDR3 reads CASNRAKKLFF. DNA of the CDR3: TGTGCCAGCAACAGGGCTAAAAAACTGTTTTTT.

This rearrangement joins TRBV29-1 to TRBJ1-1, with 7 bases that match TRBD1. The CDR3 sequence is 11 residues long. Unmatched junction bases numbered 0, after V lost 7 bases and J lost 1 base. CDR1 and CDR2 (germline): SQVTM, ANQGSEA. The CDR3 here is CSGQGNTEAFF. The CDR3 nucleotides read TGCAGCGGACAGGGGAACACTGAAGCTTTCTTT. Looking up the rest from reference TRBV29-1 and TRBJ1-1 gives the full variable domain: SAVISQKPSRDICQRGTSLTIQCQVDSQVTMMFWYRQQPGQSLTLIATANQGSEATYESGFVIDKFPISRPNLTFSTLTVSNMSPEDSSIYLCSGQGNTEAFFGQGTRLTVV.

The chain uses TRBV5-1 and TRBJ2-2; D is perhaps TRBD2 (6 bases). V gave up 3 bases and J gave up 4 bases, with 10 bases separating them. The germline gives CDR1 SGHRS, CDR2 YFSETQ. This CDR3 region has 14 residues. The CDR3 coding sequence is TGCGCCAGCAGCTCGGGACTTTTCACCGGGGAGCTGTTTTTT. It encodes CASSSGLFTGELFF.

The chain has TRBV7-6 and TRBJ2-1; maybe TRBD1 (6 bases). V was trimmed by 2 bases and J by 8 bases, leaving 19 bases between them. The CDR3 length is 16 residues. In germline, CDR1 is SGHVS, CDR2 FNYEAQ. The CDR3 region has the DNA TGTGCCAGCAGCTTAAGGGGGACCGGCAGTTTCTATGAGCAGTTCTTC. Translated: CASSLRGTGSFYEQFF.

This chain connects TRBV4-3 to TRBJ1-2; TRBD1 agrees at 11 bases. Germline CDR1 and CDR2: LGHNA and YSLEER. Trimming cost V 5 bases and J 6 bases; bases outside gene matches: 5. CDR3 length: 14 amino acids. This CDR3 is CASSKGQGVDGYTF. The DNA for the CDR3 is TGCGCCAGCAGCAAGGGACAGGGGGTTGATGGCTACACCTTC.

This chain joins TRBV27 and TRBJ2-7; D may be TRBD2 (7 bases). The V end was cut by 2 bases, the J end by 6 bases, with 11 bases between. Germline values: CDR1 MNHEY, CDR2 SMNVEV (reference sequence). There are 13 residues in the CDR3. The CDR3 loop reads CASSLGGAGEQYF. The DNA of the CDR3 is TGTGCCAGCAGTTTAGGGGGGGCCGGCGAGCAGTACTTC.

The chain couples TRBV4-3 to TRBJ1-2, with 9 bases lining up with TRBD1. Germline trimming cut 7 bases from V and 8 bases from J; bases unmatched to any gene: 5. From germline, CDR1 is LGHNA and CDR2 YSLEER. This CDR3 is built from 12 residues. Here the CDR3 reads CASTRTGEGYTF. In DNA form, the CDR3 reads TGCGCCAGCACCCGGACAGGGGAAGGCTACACCTTC.

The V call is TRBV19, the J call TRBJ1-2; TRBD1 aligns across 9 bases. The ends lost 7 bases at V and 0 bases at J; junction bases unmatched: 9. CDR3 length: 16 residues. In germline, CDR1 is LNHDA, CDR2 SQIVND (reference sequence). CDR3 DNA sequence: TGTGCCAGTAAGGGGACAGGGCAGGGGGCTAACTATGGCTACACCTTC. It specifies CASKGTGQGANYGYTF.

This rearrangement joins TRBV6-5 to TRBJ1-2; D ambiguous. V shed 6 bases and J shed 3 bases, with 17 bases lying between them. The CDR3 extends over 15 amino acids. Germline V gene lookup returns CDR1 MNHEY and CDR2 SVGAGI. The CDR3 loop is CASRGSREGYYGYTF. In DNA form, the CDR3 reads TGTGCCAGCAGAGGCTCCCGGGAAGGTTACTATGGCTACACCTTC.

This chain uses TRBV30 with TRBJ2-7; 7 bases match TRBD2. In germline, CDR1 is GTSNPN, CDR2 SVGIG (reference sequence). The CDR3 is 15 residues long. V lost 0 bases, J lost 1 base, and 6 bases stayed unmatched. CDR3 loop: CAWSVGSGLSYEQYF. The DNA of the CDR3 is TGTGCCTGGAGTGTCGGTAGCGGGTTGTCCTACGAGCAGTACTTC.

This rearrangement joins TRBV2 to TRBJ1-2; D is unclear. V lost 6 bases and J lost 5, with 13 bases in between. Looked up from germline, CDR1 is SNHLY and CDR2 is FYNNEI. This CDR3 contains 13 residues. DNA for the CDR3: TGTGCCAGCAGGTCCAGGTCATCATATGGCTACACCTTC. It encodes CASRSRSSYGYTF.

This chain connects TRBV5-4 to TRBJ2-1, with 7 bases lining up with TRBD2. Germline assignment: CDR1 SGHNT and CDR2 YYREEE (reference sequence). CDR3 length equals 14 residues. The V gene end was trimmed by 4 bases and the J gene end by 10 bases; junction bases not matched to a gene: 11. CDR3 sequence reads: CASSHSDWGGEQFF. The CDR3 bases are TGTGCCAGCAGCCATTCTGACTGGGGGGGAGAGCAGTTCTTC.

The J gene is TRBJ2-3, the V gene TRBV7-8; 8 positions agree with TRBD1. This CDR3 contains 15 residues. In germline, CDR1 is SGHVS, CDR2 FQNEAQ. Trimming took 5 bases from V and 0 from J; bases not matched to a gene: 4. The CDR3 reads CASSIRQGSTDTQYF. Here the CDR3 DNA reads TGTGCCAGCAGCATTCGACAGGGGAGCACAGATACGCAGTATTTT.

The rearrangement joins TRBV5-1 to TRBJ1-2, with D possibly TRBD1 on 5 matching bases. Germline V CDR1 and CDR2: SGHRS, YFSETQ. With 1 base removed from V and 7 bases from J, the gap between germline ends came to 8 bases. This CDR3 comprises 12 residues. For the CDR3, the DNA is TGCGCCAGCAGCTTGACAGGAACTGGCTACACCTTC. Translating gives CASSLTGTGYTF.

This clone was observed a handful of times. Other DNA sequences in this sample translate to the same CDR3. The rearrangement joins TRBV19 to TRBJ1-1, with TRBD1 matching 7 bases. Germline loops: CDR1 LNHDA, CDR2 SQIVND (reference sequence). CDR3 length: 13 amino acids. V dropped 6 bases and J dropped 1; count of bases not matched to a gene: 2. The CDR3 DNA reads TGTGCCAGTAGCCGACAGGGGAACACTGAAGCTTTCTTT. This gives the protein CASSRQGNTEAFF.

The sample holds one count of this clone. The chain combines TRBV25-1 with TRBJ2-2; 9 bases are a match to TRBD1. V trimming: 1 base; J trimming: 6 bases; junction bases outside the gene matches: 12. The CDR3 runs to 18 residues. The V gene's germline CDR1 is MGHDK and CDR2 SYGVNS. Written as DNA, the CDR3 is TGTGCCAGCAGTGAATTGGGAACAGGGGGCGCTCGGGCCGGGGAGCTGTTTTTT. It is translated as CASSELGTGGARAGELFF.

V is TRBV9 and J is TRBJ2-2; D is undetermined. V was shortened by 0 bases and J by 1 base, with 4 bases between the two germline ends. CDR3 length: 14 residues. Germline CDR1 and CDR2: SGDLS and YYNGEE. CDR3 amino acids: CASSVGGNTGELFF. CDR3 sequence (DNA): TGTGCCAGCAGCGTAGGAGGGAACACCGGGGAGCTGTTTTTT.

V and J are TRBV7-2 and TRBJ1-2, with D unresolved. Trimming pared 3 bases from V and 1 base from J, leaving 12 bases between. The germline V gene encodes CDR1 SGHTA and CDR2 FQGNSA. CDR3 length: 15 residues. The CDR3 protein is CASSFTVDINYGYTF. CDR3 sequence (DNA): TGTGCCAGCAGCTTTACCGTTGACATTAACTATGGCTACACCTTC.

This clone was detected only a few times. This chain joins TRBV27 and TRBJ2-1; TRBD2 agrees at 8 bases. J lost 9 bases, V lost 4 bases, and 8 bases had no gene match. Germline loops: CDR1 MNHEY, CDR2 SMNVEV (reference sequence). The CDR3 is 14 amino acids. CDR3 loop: CASSSWTRGGEQFF. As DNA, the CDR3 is TGTGCCAGCAGTTCCTGGACCCGGGGGGGTGAGCAGTTCTTC.

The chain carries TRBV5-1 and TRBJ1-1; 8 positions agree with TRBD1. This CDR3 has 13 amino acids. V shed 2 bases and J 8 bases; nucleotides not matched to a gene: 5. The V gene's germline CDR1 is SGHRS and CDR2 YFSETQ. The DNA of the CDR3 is TGCGCCAGCAGCTTATCAGGGGGCCTAGAAGCTTTCTTT. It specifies CASSLSGGLEAFF.

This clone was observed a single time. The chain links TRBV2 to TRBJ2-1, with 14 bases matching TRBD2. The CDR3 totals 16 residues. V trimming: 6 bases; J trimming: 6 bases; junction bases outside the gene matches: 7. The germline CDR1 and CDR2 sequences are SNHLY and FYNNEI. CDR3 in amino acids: CASSGGTSGGVNEQFF. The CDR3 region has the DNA TGTGCCAGCAGCGGCGGGACTAGCGGGGGAGTCAATGAGCAGTTCTTC. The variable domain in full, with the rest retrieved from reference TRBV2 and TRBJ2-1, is EPEVTQTPSHQVTQMGQEVILRCVPISNHLYFYWYRQILGQKVEFLVSFYNNEISEKSEIFDDQFSVERPDGSNFTLKIRSTKLEDSAMYFCASSGGTSGGVNEQFFGPGTRLTVL.

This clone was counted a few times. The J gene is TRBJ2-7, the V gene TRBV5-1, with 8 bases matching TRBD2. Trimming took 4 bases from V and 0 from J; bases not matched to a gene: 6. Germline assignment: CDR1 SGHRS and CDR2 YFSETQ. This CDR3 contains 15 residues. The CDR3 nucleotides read TGCGCCAGCAGCCCCGCGGGGGGTTACTCCTACGAGCAGTACTTC. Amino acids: CASSPAGGYSYEQYF.

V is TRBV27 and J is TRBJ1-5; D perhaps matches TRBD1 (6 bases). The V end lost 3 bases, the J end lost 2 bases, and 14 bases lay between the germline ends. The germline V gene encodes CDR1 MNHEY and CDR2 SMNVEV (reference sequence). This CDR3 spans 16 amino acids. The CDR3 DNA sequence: TGTGCCAGCAGTTTTGGGGGCAGCCAGGGCAATCAGCCCCAGCATTTT. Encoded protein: CASSFGGSQGNQPQHF.

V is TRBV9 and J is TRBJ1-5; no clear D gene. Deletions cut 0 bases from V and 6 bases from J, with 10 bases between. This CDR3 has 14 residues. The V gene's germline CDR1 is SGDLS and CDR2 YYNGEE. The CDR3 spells CASSVDLGSQPQHF. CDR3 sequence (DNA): TGTGCCAGCAGCGTAGATCTGGGGAGTCAGCCCCAGCATTTT.

In DNA form, the CDR3 reads TGTGCCAGCTCAGCCTCGACAGGGACGGGCACTGAAGCTTTCTTT. It specifies CASSASTGTGTEAFF. The chain uses TRBV18 and TRBJ1-1; TRBD1 aligns across 7 bases. The length of the CDR3 is 15 residues. After removal of 5 bases from V and 4 bases from J, the junction contained 10 bases not matched to a gene. CDR1 KGHSH and CDR2 LQKENI come from the germline V gene. Variable domain in full (rest from reference TRBV18 and TRBJ1-1): NAGVMQNPRHLVRRRGQEARLRCSPMKGHSHVYWYRQLPEEGLKFMVYLQKENIIDESGMPKERFSAEFPKEGPSILRIQQVVRGDSAAYFCASSASTGTGTEAFFGQGTRLTVV.

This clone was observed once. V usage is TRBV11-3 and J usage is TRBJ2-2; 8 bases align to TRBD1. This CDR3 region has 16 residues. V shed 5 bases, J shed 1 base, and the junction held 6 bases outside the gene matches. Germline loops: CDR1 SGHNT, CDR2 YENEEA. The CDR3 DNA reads TGTGCCAGCAGCCCACGGACAGGGAGGAACACCGGGGAGCTGTTTTTT. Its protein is CASSPRTGRNTGELFF.

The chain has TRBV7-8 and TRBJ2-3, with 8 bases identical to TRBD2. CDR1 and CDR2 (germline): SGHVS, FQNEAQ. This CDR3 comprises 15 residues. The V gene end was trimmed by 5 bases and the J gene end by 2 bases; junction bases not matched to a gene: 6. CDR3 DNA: TGTGCCAGCAGCAGGAGCGGGGGCGTCACAGATACGCAGTATTTT. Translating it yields CASSRSGGVTDTQYF.